Presented here are 28 T cell receptor beta chains from one specimen sequenced in a study of blood T cell repertoires in COVID-19. The method was immunoSEQ multiplex PCR; TCRdb's version includes in-frame clones alone and lacks a portion of them. The data hold 250,000 to 350,000 clones, with approximately 87% observed a single time. The sequencing sample was made of peripheral blood. All receptors derive from a woman between 50 and 59 years old who had recovered from COVID-19.

This chain uses TRBV6-5 with TRBJ2-7; D gene ambiguous. This CDR3 region has 13 residues. V was shortened by 4 bases and J by 4 bases, with 11 bases between the two germline ends. Germline loops: CDR1 MNHEY, CDR2 SVGAGI. The CDR3: CASSSPSRYEQYF. As DNA, the CDR3 is TGTGCCAGCAGTTCCCCCTCGCGGTACGAGCAGTACTTC.

The gene calls are TRBV3-1 (or the pseudogene TRBV3-2) and TRBJ1-3, with no clear D. With 0 bases removed from V and 1 base from J, the gap between germline ends came to 7 bases. The length of the CDR3 is 15 residues. CDR1 LGHDT and CDR2 YNNKEL come from the germline V gene (reference sequence). DNA for the CDR3: TGTGCCAGCAGCCAAGATCCAGGATCTGGAAACACCATATATTTT. Its protein is CASSQDPGSGNTIYF.

CDR3 sequence (DNA): TGTGCCAGCACCCAACGGAAGGGGCGGAATTCACCCCTCCACTTT. Translation: CASTQRKGRNSPLHF. The chain joins TRBV7-8 to TRBJ1-6; TRBD1 is a possible D gene (5 bases). Germline-derived CDR1 and CDR2 are SGHVS and FQNEAQ. The V end was cut by 7 bases, the J end by 7 bases, with 17 bases between. The CDR3 sequence is 15 residues long.

With regard to this clone: Other DNA sequences in this sample translate to the same CDR3. The chain is built from TRBV9 and TRBJ2-1; TRBD2 matches at 8 bases. This CDR3 is built from 15 residues. V lost 1 base to trimming and J lost 0 bases; unmatched junction nucleotides: 0. Germline V lookup: CDR1 SGDLS, CDR2 YYNGEE. CDR3 loop: CASSVSGGSYNEQFF. The CDR3 DNA follows: TGTGCCAGCAGCGTAAGCGGGGGCTCCTACAATGAGCAGTTCTTC. The variable domain in full, completed from reference TRBV9 and TRBJ2-1, reads DSGVTQTPKHLITATGQRVTLRCSPRSGDLSVYWYQQSLDQGLQFLIQYYNGEERAKGNILERFSAQQFPDLHSELNLSSLELGDSALYFCASSVSGGSYNEQFFGPGTRLTVL.

V usage is TRBV2 and J usage is TRBJ1-4; 7 nucleotides line up with TRBD1. The germline gives CDR1 SNHLY, CDR2 FYNNEI. This CDR3 is 14 amino acids long. J was trimmed by 8 bases and V by 6 bases; bases with no gene match: 9. The CDR3 DNA follows: TGTGCCAGCAGAGACAGGGTTGGGAGCGAAAAACTGTTTTTT. Protein sequence: CASRDRVGSEKLFF. Based on the CDR3 plus reference TRBV2 and TRBJ1-4, the full variable domain is EPEVTQTPSHQVTQMGQEVILRCVPISNHLYFYWYRQILGQKVEFLVSFYNNEISEKSEIFDDQFSVERPDGSNFTLKIRSTKLEDSAMYFCASRDRVGSEKLFFGSGTQLSVL.

For this clone: One base away lies a much larger clone, so this may be a sequencing read error. This chain joins TRBV2 and TRBJ2-1; D remains unclear. CDR1 and CDR2 (germline): SNHLY, FYNNEI. The V and J ends lost 5 bases and 4 bases respectively, with 3 bases between them. The CDR3 has 11 amino acids. In DNA, the CDR3 is TGTGCCAGCAGTCAGTACAATGAGCAGTTCTTC. Its translation is CASSQYNEQFF.

The chain employs TRBV7-2 and TRBJ2-5, with TRBD2 matching 8 bases. Germline values: CDR1 SGHTA, CDR2 FQGNSA. CDR3 length: 14 residues. Unmatched junction bases numbered 4, after V lost 2 bases and J lost 5 bases. The CDR3 reads CASSLTGGGETQYF. CDR3 bases: TGTGCCAGCAGCTTAACGGGAGGGGGGGAGACCCAGTACTTC.

This chain links TRBV6-6 with TRBJ2-1; TRBD2 matches at 10 bases. This CDR3 region has 16 residues. Germline V gives CDR1 MNHNY, CDR2 SVGAGI (reference sequence). Trimming at V came to 4 bases and at J to 6 bases, leaving 9 bases not matched to a gene. The DNA of the CDR3 is TGTGCCAGCAGTTGGAGCGGGGGGGCTGGTGGCAATGAGCAGTTCTTC. Encoded protein: CASSWSGGAGGNEQFF.

The chain links TRBV6-5 to TRBJ1-6; D is ambiguous. The CDR3 extends over 12 amino acids. Trimming stripped 3 bases from V and 10 bases from J, with 7 bases between. CDR1 is MNHEY and CDR2 is SVGAGI in the germline V gene. CDR3 sequence: CASSYFGSPLHF. The DNA for the CDR3 is TGTGCCAGCAGTTATTTCGGGTCACCCCTCCACTTT.

In nucleotides, the CDR3 is TGTGCCAGCAGCCCCGAGGGGGTCTACGAGCAGTACTTC. It encodes CASSPEGVYEQYF. The V gene is TRBV21-1, the J gene TRBJ2-7; the table names TRBD1, a call not compared with the DNA. TRBV21-1 is designated a pseudogene. The CDR3 spans 13 residues.

The rearrangement joins TRBV12-3 or TRBV12-4 to TRBJ2-5; D may be TRBD2 (5 bases). V was clipped by 4 bases and J by 7 bases, with 7 bases between them. The CDR3 totals 11 residues. The chain's CDR3 is CASSSGGTQYF. The CDR3 nucleotides are TGTGCCAGCAGTTCTGGAGGGACCCAGTACTTC.

This clone was detected a few times. This chain uses TRBV2 with TRBJ2-3, with TRBD2 as a possible D gene (6 bases). The germline CDR1 and CDR2 sequences are SNHLY and FYNNEI. There are 15 residues in the CDR3. The V and J ends lost 2 bases and 3 bases respectively, with 12 bases between them. The CDR3 DNA sequence: TGTGCCAGCAGTGAATATATCGGGAGAACAGATACGCAGTATTTT. Protein sequence: CASSEYIGRTDTQYF.

V and J are TRBV27 and TRBJ2-3; weak D call: TRBD1 (7 bases). Germline CDR1 reads MNHEY; CDR2 reads SMNVEV (reference sequence). The V gene lost 3 bases and the J gene lost 2 bases, with 21 bases spanning the gap. The CDR3 totals 18 residues. The CDR3 loop is CASSLGEGQEGNTDTQYF. The DNA of the CDR3 is TGTGCCAGCAGTTTGGGTGAAGGACAGGAGGGGAACACAGATACGCAGTATTTT.

Written as DNA, the CDR3 is TGTGCCAGCAGTTTCGAGGCCATGAACACTGAAGCTTTCTTT. Its translation: CASSFEAMNTEAFF. The chain combines TRBV6-2 or TRBV6-3 with TRBJ1-1; D not certain. V dropped 4 bases and J dropped 0 bases, with 9 bases sitting between them. CDR3 length equals 14 residues. From germline, CDR1 is MNHEY and CDR2 SVGEGT.

The chain employs TRBV5-6 and TRBJ1-3; D gene unclear. V lost 0 bases, J lost 4 bases, and 2 bases lay in between. Germline V lookup: CDR1 SGHDT, CDR2 YYEEEE. CDR3 length: 12 amino acids. The DNA of the CDR3 is TGTGCCAGCAGCTTGGCGGGAAACACCATATATTTT. The encoded protein is CASSLAGNTIYF.

This chain links TRBV7-2 with TRBJ2-5; TRBD2 aligns across 8 bases. Unmatched junction bases numbered 9, after V lost 2 bases and J lost 4 bases. Germline V gives CDR1 SGHTA, CDR2 FQGNSA. The CDR3 has 16 residues. The CDR3 nucleotides are TGTGCCAGCAGCTTACACAGCGGGGGAGGCCTAGAGACCCAGTACTTC. It codes for CASSLHSGGGLETQYF.

The rearrangement joins TRBV6-2 or TRBV6-3 to TRBJ2-1; 8 nucleotides match TRBD1. V was pared by 6 bases and J by 7 bases, with 11 bases of the junction left unmatched. Germline V gene lookup returns CDR1 MNHEY and CDR2 SVGEGT. The CDR3 consists of 15 residues. The DNA for the CDR3 is TGTGCCAGCAGCCCCCTCCGGGACAGGAAAAATGAGCAGTTCTTC. Amino acid sequence: CASSPLRDRKNEQFF.

The V and J genes are TRBV5-1 and TRBJ2-7, with 11 bases identical to TRBD2. From germline, CDR1 is SGHRS and CDR2 YFSETQ. V was clipped by 0 bases and J by 5 bases; unmatched bases: 7. The CDR3 runs to 16 residues. As DNA, the CDR3 is TGCGCCAGCAGCTTGGGCCGACTAGCGGGGTTCGACGAGCAGTACTTC. It specifies CASSLGRLAGFDEQYF.

The gene calls are TRBV7-8 and TRBJ2-2, with 7 bases aligning to TRBD2. CDR3 size: 17 residues. Germline values: CDR1 SGHVS, CDR2 FQNEAQ. The V and J ends lost 5 bases and 4 bases, in that order; junction bases with no gene match: 13. Here the CDR3 DNA reads TGTGCCAGCAGCCGAGACCCTGGACTAGTTGGCACCGGGGAGCTGTTTTTT. Its protein product is CASSRDPGLVGTGELFF.

The genes are TRBV11-2 and TRBJ2-5; D not resolved. The CDR3 runs 13 residues. The germline V gene encodes CDR1 SGHAT and CDR2 FQNNGV. The V end was cut by 0 bases, the J end by 5 bases, with 7 bases between. This CDR3 is CASSLESSETQYF. DNA of the CDR3: TGTGCCAGCAGCTTAGAATCTTCGGAGACCCAGTACTTC.

The chain joins TRBV30 to TRBJ1-2, with 10 bases fitting TRBD1. The length of the CDR3 is 15 residues. The J segment lost 7 bases and the V segment lost 0 bases, leaving 8 bases of the junction unmatched. Per germline, CDR1 GTSNPN and CDR2 SVGIG (reference sequence). Here the CDR3 DNA reads TGTGCCTGGAGTGTACTAGGGACAGGGGAGGCTGGCTACACCTTC. Encoded protein: CAWSVLGTGEAGYTF.

The CDR3 here is CASSFGTDVWYTF. The CDR3 DNA reads as TGTGCCAGCAGTTTCGGGACAGATGTATGGTACACCTTC. V and J are TRBV6-2 or TRBV6-3 and TRBJ1-2; 7 bases are a match to TRBD1. Germline V lookup: CDR1 MNHEY, CDR2 SVGEGT. V lost 4 bases, J lost 11 bases, and 10 bases stayed unmatched. The CDR3 is 13 amino acids.

Concerning this clone itself: The junction does not match germline at one end; this may be a read error. The rearrangement joins TRBV6-2 or TRBV6-3 to TRBJ2-1; maybe TRBD2 (5 bases). The CDR3 covers 15 residues. Germline V gene data show CDR1 as MNHEY and CDR2 as SVGEGT. The CDR3 nucleotides read TGTGCCAGCAGTCCAGTATTCGGTAGCGACAATGAGCAATTCTTC. It is translated as CASSPVFGSDNEQFF.

This clone occurred many times. V and J are TRBV5-5 and TRBJ1-5; D perhaps matches TRBD1 (6 bases). The length of the CDR3 is 16 residues. V was cut by 0 bases and J by 2 bases, with 12 bases left in between. Germline V CDR1 and CDR2: SGHKS, YYEKEE (reference sequence). The CDR3 coding sequence is TGTGCCAGCAGCTTGGGTTTCGCAGGGGGCAATCAGCCCCAGCATTTT. Translated, it gives CASSLGFAGGNQPQHF.

This clone was counted a single time. The chain uses TRBV7-9 and TRBJ2-1; 8 bases are shared with TRBD2. This CDR3 is 17 amino acids long. With 2 bases clipped from V and 2 bases from J, the junction kept 8 bases outside the gene matches. Germline V gives CDR1 SEHNR, CDR2 FQNEAQ (reference sequence). CDR3 bases: TGTGCCAGCAGCTTACGGTCACAGCGGGGGACCTACAATGAGCAGTTCTTC. Translation: CASSLRSQRGTYNEQFF.

The rearrangement links TRBV15 to TRBJ1-1, with 8 positions matching TRBD1. Germline V gene sequence: CDR1 LNHNV, CDR2 YYDKDF (reference sequence). The CDR3 has 16 amino acids. V was pared by 2 bases and J by 5 bases, with 10 bases of the junction left unmatched. CDR3 bases: TGTGCCACCAGCAGATACCCTGGGCAGGGGGCAACTGAAGCTTTCTTT. Amino acids: CATSRYPGQGATEAFF.

For this clone: The same CDR3 also results from other DNA sequences found in this sample. The CDR3 region has the DNA TGTGCCAGCAGCTTAGCGGGACAGGGTAACACTGAAGCTTTCTTT. As protein: CASSLAGQGNTEAFF. The chain is built from TRBV7-2 and TRBJ1-1; 9 bases line up with TRBD1. Trimming took 0 bases from V and 2 from J; bases not matched to a gene: 1. Germline CDR1 SGHTA, CDR2 FQGNSA. This CDR3 region has 15 residues.

The chain joins TRBV4-1 to TRBJ1-6; no definite D call. Germline V gives CDR1 MGHRA, CDR2 YSYEKL. There are 17 residues in the CDR3. With 3 bases removed from V and 5 bases from J, the gap between germline ends came to 17 bases. CDR3 sequence reads: CASSQYFAGSNNSPLHF. CDR3 DNA sequence: TGCGCCAGCAGCCAGTATTTCGCGGGATCGAATAATTCACCCCTCCACTTT.